This T cell receptor (beta chain) was identified during a study of PD-1 blockade in classical Hodgkin lymphoma (TCRdb year 2020). In the study overall: Nivolumab dosing was 3 mg/kg intravenously every 2 weeks, continuing until either disease progression or unacceptable toxicity. The study used CyTOF and TCR beta sequencing to define a peripheral blood immune signature of response to PD-1 blockade in classical Hodgkin lymphoma.

The Qiagen DNeasy kit was used to extract genomic DNA both from unsorted PBMCs and from the negatively selected CD4+ and CD8+ fractions. TCR beta CDR3 regions were subjected to amplification by immunoSEQ multiplex PCR with primers that anneal to V and J segments. A synthetic immune receptor repertoire was used to minimize amplification bias, and remaining bias was computationally removed after sequencing. Concerning the study's data processing: Repertoire diversity was quantified as the Shannon entropy index using custom Python scripts. Unsorted, CD4+ and CD8+ repertoires were examined separately, except in combined analyses, for which CD4+ and CD8+ sequences were merged in silico. Clonal expansion was defined as at least a 2-fold frequency increase after treatment relative to C1D1, with a pseudocount of 0.5 for undetected baseline clones. Clones with 0 or 1 copy at C1D1 were defined as singleton clones, while clones with 2 or more copies were defined as non-singleton clones. Clones expanded in unsorted samples were assigned a CD4+, CD8+ or unknown annotation through matching of protein sequences in sorted samples from the same patient. Wilcoxon tests on paired samples were used to test diversity changes from C1D1 to C4D1. The clones in this table, taken by TCRdb from immuneACCESS, are in-frame only. Not every clone is retained; where verified, under half of the shortfall comes from an unresolved V gene, and the cause of the rest is unknown. From that table come the V and J calls and clone size; the DNA was used to work out D and trimming. The sample table contains approximately 21,000 clones; only one count was recorded for roughly 72% of them. Of the sample, about 20% is held by the ten largest clones.

On the study overall, not on this receptor specifically: Patients starting nivolumab less than 1 year after ASCT had lower diversity and were excluded from later analyses to avoid confounding by immune reconstitution. The study covered only a single clinical trial cohort, and the causes of the repertoire differences, possibly disease activity or prior therapy, were still not defined. Baseline TCR diversity was reported to be lower in newly diagnosed patients than in healthy donors, and even lower in relapsed/refractory patients. Trial patients with a complete response had baseline diversity similar to that of newly diagnosed patients, while partial responders and progressors had significantly lower diversity. A significant rise by C4D1 was seen in CD4+ but not CD8+ TCR diversity (p=0.0027 vs p=0.16), with the rise being most apparent in complete responders (p=0.02).

In its sample, this clone was seen once. Its antigen is unknown. No much larger clone exists at a distance of one base, and base qualities are not known. Taken from cysteine to phenylalanine, the CDR3 has 16 residues. Of all the DNA, just the CDR3 is kept, 48 bases in frame from base 1. The trim is 7 bases for V and 5 bases for J, with a gap of 21 bases between the germline ends. CDR1 and CDR2 are read off the germline V gene as SGHTA and FQGNSA. The time point label, as the study defines it: cycle 1 day 1 (C1D1), immediately before nivolumab initiation. Relapse after autologous stem cell transplantation had occurred in all trial patients, and cohorts A, B and C were distinguished by prior brentuximab vedotin exposure. The trial cohort included 45 to 65 patients with relapsed/refractory classical Hodgkin lymphoma, and each patient had a best overall response of complete response, partial response or progressive disease. Single-agent nivolumab was administered to trial patients in the multi-cohort phase II CheckMate 205 trial. An independent review committee assessed best overall response using the 2007 International Working Group response criteria. Trial PBMCs were collected immediately before nivolumab initiation (C1D1) and during therapy at cycle 2 day 1 and cycle 4 day 1. Peripheral blood was collected in 8 mL Vacutainer Cell Preparation Tubes, from which PBMCs were isolated by centrifugation and then cryopreserved.

The chain uses TRBV7-2 and TRBJ2-1; TRBD2 is possibly the D segment (6 matching bases). This sequence was found in a human donor with classical Hodgkin lymphoma. Material: peripheral blood mononuclear cells (PBMCs), obtained at baseline. The DNA sequence reads TGTGCCAGCAACTTGGGCGGGGTCGGAATGGACAATGAGCAGTTCTTC. It specifies CASNLGGVGMDNEQFF.